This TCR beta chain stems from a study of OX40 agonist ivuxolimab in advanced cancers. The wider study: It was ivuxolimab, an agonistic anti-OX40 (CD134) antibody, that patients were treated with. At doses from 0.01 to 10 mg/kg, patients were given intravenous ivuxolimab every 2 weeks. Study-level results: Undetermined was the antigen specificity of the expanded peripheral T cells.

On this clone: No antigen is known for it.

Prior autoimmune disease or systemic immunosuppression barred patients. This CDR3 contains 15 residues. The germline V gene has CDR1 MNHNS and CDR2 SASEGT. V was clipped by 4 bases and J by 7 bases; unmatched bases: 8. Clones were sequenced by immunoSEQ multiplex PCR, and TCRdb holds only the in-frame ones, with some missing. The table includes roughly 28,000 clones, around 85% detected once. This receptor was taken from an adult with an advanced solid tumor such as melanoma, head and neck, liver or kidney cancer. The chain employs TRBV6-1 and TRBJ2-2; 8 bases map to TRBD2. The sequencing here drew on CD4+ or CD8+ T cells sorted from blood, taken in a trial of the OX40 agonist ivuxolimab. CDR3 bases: TGTGCCAGCAGTGTCCGGCGGGGGGAGATCGGGGAGCTGTTTTTT. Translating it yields CASSVRRGEIGELFF.